This TCR beta chain was identified in a study of OX40 agonist ivuxolimab in advanced cancers. About the research overall: The study gave patients intravenous ivuxolimab at 0.01 to 10 mg/kg every 2 weeks. Three patients showed partial responses: one hepatocellular carcinoma and two cutaneous melanoma cases. The study's findings and limits: Among the nonresponders, some also had low normalized T-cell clonal expansion.

A word on this clone: The antigen is undetermined.

At cycle 4 day 1, cycle 7 day 1, and baseline, blood was sampled. The CDR3 consists of 16 residues. Per germline, CDR1 LGHNA and CDR2 YSLEER. Losses at the gene ends were 3 bases for V and 4 bases for J; bases not matched to a gene: 7. TCRdb keeps only in-frame clones here, not all; method: immunoSEQ multiplex PCR. Among 20,000 to 25,000 clones listed, 80% to 90% were seen once. The source material was CD4+ or CD8+ T cells sorted from blood, sampled in a trial of the OX40 agonist ivuxolimab. This clonotype was obtained from an adult with an advanced solid tumor such as melanoma, head and neck, liver or kidney cancer. The chain links TRBV4-3 to TRBJ2-2, with 8 bases aligning to TRBD2. Here the CDR3 reads CASSHLLAEITGELFF. As DNA, the CDR3 is TGCGCCAGCAGCCATCTACTAGCGGAAATCACCGGGGAGCTGTTTTTT.